The 23 T cell receptor beta chains reported below all come from one sample, sequenced in a study of T-cell memory formation after mild COVID-19. TCRdb re-analysed the 5' RACE reads in MiXCR, keeping a single row per CDR3 protein. The sample yields 300,000 to 350,000 distinct CDR3 sequences, 15% to 20% seen once. Sequenced material: PBMCs or a T cell subset sorted from them (not recorded which). The source of these receptors is a man aged 18 to 30 who had mild COVID-19 (a few samples of this study predate the infection). Cell type and time point are not known.

The rearrangement joins TRBV7-6 to TRBJ2-7; 10 nucleotides align to TRBD1. Germline values: CDR1 SGHVS, CDR2 FNYEAQ. The CDR3 extends over 14 amino acids. V gave up 5 bases and J gave up 3 bases; unmatched junction bases: 4. The CDR3 nucleotides read TGTGCCAGCAGCACGGGACAGGGGCACTACGAGCAGTACTTC. Amino acid sequence: CASSTGQGHYEQYF.

A few counts support this clonotype. The chain uses TRBV7-9 and TRBJ2-7; D is uncertain. V lost 6 bases to trimming and J lost 2 bases, with 11 bases between them. Germline lookup yields CDR1 SEHNR and CDR2 FQNEAQ (reference sequence). The CDR3 has 13 amino acids. The CDR3 nucleotides read TGTGCCAGCAGTCGACAAGAACCCTACGAGCAGTACTTC. Amino acid sequence: CASSRQEPYEQYF.

The chain couples TRBV6-6 to TRBJ2-5, with 11 bases matching TRBD1. Germline CDR1 reads MNHNY; CDR2 reads SVGAGI (reference sequence). The CDR3 is 17 amino acids. The V gene end was trimmed by 0 bases and the J gene end by 5 bases; junction bases not matched to a gene: 8. The CDR3 DNA follows: TGTGCCAGCAGTTACTCGAGAGGGACAGGGGGTACGGAGACCCAGTACTTC. The encoded protein is CASSYSRGTGGTETQYF.

The V and J genes are TRBV6-1 and TRBJ1-2, with 7 bases identical to TRBD1. Germline values: CDR1 MNHNS, CDR2 SASEGT. The CDR3 covers 14 residues. V shed 5 bases, J shed 7 bases, and the junction held 10 bases outside the gene matches. CDR3 coding DNA: TGTGCCAGCAGTCATCTTGACAGGGCAGGTGGCTACACCTTC. Protein product: CASSHLDRAGGYTF.

This clonotype was seen more than once but under ten times. The V gene is TRBV7-6, the J gene TRBJ2-3; D unclear. V lost 5 bases and J lost 8, with 11 bases in between. From germline, CDR1 is SGHVS and CDR2 FNYEAQ. The CDR3 loop spans 12 amino acids. The CDR3 sequence: CASSPRVGTQYF. In DNA form, the CDR3 reads TGTGCCAGCAGCCCCCGGGTCGGTACGCAGTATTTT.

This chain uses TRBV12-3 or TRBV12-4 with TRBJ1-1; D remains unclear. The CDR3 runs 13 residues. V lost 6 bases and J 1 base, leaving 9 bases between the germline ends. DNA of the CDR3: TGTGCCAGCAGAATACAAACGAACACTGAAGCTTTCTTT. Translated: CASRIQTNTEAFF.

V usage is TRBV12-3 or TRBV12-4 and J usage is TRBJ2-5; maybe TRBD1 (6 bases). V was clipped by 7 bases and J by 1 base, with 16 bases between them. The CDR3 loop spans 15 amino acids. CDR3 residues: CASTGDLTGQETQYF. In DNA form, the CDR3 reads TGTGCCAGCACAGGGGACCTTACAGGCCAAGAGACCCAGTACTTC.

This clonotype showed up many times. This chain links TRBV9 with TRBJ1-2; 9 bases map to TRBD1. Germline-derived CDR1 and CDR2 are SGDLS and YYNGEE. The trim removed 3 bases at V and 5 bases at J, leaving 8 bases unmatched. This CDR3 region has 15 residues. CDR3 coding DNA: TGTGCCAGCAGCGCCGGGACAGGGAATCTTTATGGCTACACCTTC. Protein: CASSAGTGNLYGYTF.

This clonotype was detected only a few times. V and J are TRBV6-5 and TRBJ2-2, with D tentatively TRBD1 (5 bases). Germline CDR1 reads MNHEY; CDR2 reads SVGAGI. Trimming left V 6 bases short and J 3 bases short, with 11 bases between. The CDR3 contains 14 residues. CDR3 nucleotide sequence: TGTGCCAGCAGCCCTACAGGATACACCGGGGAGCTGTTTTTT. Protein sequence: CASSPTGYTGELFF.

V is TRBV7-2 and J is TRBJ2-5; perhaps TRBD2 as D (6 bases). The CDR3 consists of 16 residues. Germline loops: CDR1 SGHTA, CDR2 FQGNSA. With 1 base removed from V and 1 base from J, the gap between germline ends came to 13 bases. Written as DNA, the CDR3 is TGTGCCAGCAGCTTAGAGGGACGGGACTTCCAAGAGACCCAGTACTTC. It codes for CASSLEGRDFQETQYF.

This clonotype was observed a few times. The CDR3 loop is CASGEGSYNEQFF. As DNA, the CDR3 is TGCGCCAGCGGTGAGGGATCCTACAATGAGCAGTTCTTC. This chain connects TRBV5-1 to TRBJ2-1; D possibly corresponds to TRBD2 (5 bases). V was trimmed by 7 bases and J by 1 base, leaving 9 bases between them. This CDR3 is 13 amino acids long. CDR1 SGHRS and CDR2 YFSETQ come from the germline V gene.

Many counts were recorded for this clonotype. The chain couples TRBV5-4 to TRBJ2-7, with 8 bases fitting TRBD2. The germline V gene encodes CDR1 SGHNT and CDR2 YYREEE (reference sequence). This CDR3 has 15 amino acids. The V segment lost 2 bases and the J segment 6 bases; nucleotides outside the gene matches: 10. The chain's CDR3 is CASSLHPGTRGEQYV. CDR3 nucleotides: TGTGCCAGCAGCTTACATCCCGGGACTAGAGGCGAGCAGTACGTC.

This sequence joins TRBV20-1 and TRBJ2-7; D ambiguous. CDR1 DFQATT and CDR2 SNEGSKA come from the germline V gene (reference sequence). The V and J ends lost 6 bases and 7 bases respectively, with 13 bases between them. The CDR3 sequence is 11 residues long. CDR3 DNA: TGCAGTGCCCTGACTTTCACGGAGCAGTACTTC. This encodes CSALTFTEQYF.

This clonotype was observed a few times. The chain is built from TRBV7-6 and TRBJ2-2; TRBD2 aligns across 8 bases. V dropped 1 base and J dropped 4; count of bases not matched to a gene: 2. Germline V gives CDR1 SGHVS, CDR2 FNYEAQ. The CDR3 spans 15 residues. This CDR3 reads CASSLGAGVTGELFF. CDR3 in DNA: TGTGCCAGCAGCTTAGGAGCGGGGGTCACCGGGGAGCTGTTTTTT. The full variable domain, with the rest looked up from reference TRBV7-6 and TRBJ2-2, is GAGVSQSPRYKVTKRGQDVALRCDPISGHVSLYWYRQALGQGPEFLTYFNYEAQQDKSGLPNDRFSAERPEGSISTLTIQRTEQRDSAMYRCASSLGAGVTGELFFGEGSRLTVL.

This clonotype turned up a few times. The rearrangement joins TRBV20-1 to TRBJ2-3, with TRBD2 matching 10 bases. The CDR3 covers 14 residues. Trimming took 6 bases from V and 4 from J; bases not matched to a gene: 7. In germline, CDR1 is DFQATT, CDR2 SNEGSKA (reference sequence). The CDR3: CSAPSAGGPDTQYF. CDR3 nucleotides: TGCAGTGCCCCATCAGCGGGGGGGCCAGATACGCAGTATTTT.

The J gene is TRBJ1-5, the V gene TRBV7-2, with 7 positions matching TRBD1. CDR3 size: 14 residues. The trim removed 6 bases at V and 3 bases at J, leaving 5 bases unmatched. The germline V gene has CDR1 SGHTA and CDR2 FQGNSA. The CDR3, as DNA: TGTGCCAGCAGTCCGGGACAGAACAATCAGCCCCAGCATTTT. It yields the protein CASSPGQNNQPQHF.

The V call is TRBV5-1, the J call TRBJ1-2, with no clear D. This CDR3 spans 13 amino acids. With 4 bases removed from V and 8 bases from J, the gap between germline ends came to 15 bases. Germline CDR1 reads SGHRS; CDR2 reads YFSETQ. The CDR3: CASSMAGRSGYTF. The CDR3 coding sequence is TGCGCCAGCAGCATGGCCGGGCGCTCGGGCTACACCTTC.

The V and J genes are TRBV20-1 and TRBJ1-2, with 10 bases that match TRBD1. The trim removed 3 bases at V and 3 bases at J, leaving 4 bases unmatched. This CDR3 has 14 amino acids. Germline CDR1 is DFQATT and CDR2 is SNEGSKA (reference sequence). CDR3 region: CSARRTGGDYGYTF. The CDR3 DNA reads as TGCAGTGCTAGGAGGACAGGGGGGGACTATGGCTACACCTTC.

This clonotype was counted between two and nine times. This chain joins TRBV4-1 and TRBJ2-2; weak D call: TRBD2 (6 bases). Looked up from germline, CDR1 is MGHRA and CDR2 is YSYEKL. The V end was cut by 2 bases, the J end by 6 bases, with 7 bases between. The CDR3 extends over 13 amino acids. The CDR3 loop is CASSQLASGELFF. The CDR3 DNA sequence: TGCGCCAGCAGCCAACTAGCGTCCGGGGAGCTGTTTTTT.

This chain uses TRBV20-1 with TRBJ1-4, with 7 bases aligning to TRBD1. This CDR3 region has 15 residues. V lost 0 bases to trimming and J lost 8 bases; unmatched junction nucleotides: 9. Germline CDR1 DFQATT, CDR2 SNEGSKA (reference sequence). The CDR3 loop is CSARDPRTGGEKLFF. As DNA, the CDR3 is TGCAGTGCTAGAGACCCCCGGACAGGCGGCGAAAAACTGTTTTTT.

The chain is built from TRBV7-2 and TRBJ2-7; tentatively, D is TRBD1 (5 bases). Germline values: CDR1 SGHTA, CDR2 FQGNSA. This CDR3 has 15 amino acids. The V end was cut by 5 bases, the J end by 5 bases, with 19 bases between. This chain's CDR3 is CASSPGFRRVDEQYF. CDR3 in DNA: TGTGCCAGCAGCCCCGGCTTTCGCAGGGTAGACGAGCAGTACTTC.

The chain has TRBV20-1 and TRBJ2-3; 8 bases map to TRBD2. CDR1 and CDR2 from the germline V gene are DFQATT and SNEGSKA (reference sequence). After removal of 6 bases from V and 2 bases from J, the junction contained 7 bases not matched to a gene. The CDR3 loop spans 14 amino acids. CDR3 DNA sequence: TGCAGTGCCCGCGGGGGGACGCCCACAGATACGCAGTATTTT. This encodes CSARGGTPTDTQYF.

This clonotype was seen a handful of times. V is TRBV7-2 and J is TRBJ2-3, with D possibly being TRBD1 (5 bases). V lost 2 bases and J 2 bases, leaving 8 bases between the germline ends. The CDR3 is made up of 14 amino acids. Germline CDR1 reads SGHTA; CDR2 reads FQGNSA. In nucleotides, the CDR3 is TGTGCCAGCAGCTTAAGGGGCCTCACAGATACGCAGTATTTT. It yields the protein CASSLRGLTDTQYF.